The 17 T cell receptor beta chains reported below all come from one sample, sequenced in a study of STAT3 mutations in large granular lymphocyte leukemia. Study-level results: In T-cell large granular lymphocyte leukemia, about half of patients showed multiple immunodominant subclonotypes.

No antigen has been assigned to these receptors. Using immunoSEQ multiplex PCR, the repertoire was profiled, and TCRdb retains in-frame clones only, with some absent. The sample has some 37,000 clones, over 75% seen once. Input material: PBMCs. These receptors originate from a human donor with T large granular lymphocyte leukemia. Some clones in this sample may be carry-over from other donors' samples.

The chain is built from TRBV7-9 and TRBJ2-3, with D uncertain. V shed 1 base and J shed 3 bases, with 8 bases lying between them. The CDR3 sequence is 14 residues long. Germline loops: CDR1 SEHNR, CDR2 FQNEAQ (reference sequence). CDR3 region: CASSLGLSTDTQYF. CDR3 bases: TGTGCCAGCAGCTTAGGCCTCAGTACAGATACGCAGTATTTT.

The V gene is TRBV6-4, the J gene TRBJ2-1; 7 nucleotides match TRBD2. Looked up from germline, CDR1 is MRHNA and CDR2 is SNTAGT. The CDR3 extends over 15 amino acids. Germline trimming cut 6 bases from V and 0 bases from J; bases unmatched to any gene: 5. DNA of the CDR3: TGTGCCAGCAGCGCCAGGGAGGGCTCCTACAATGAGCAGTTCTTC. Encoded protein: CASSAREGSYNEQFF.

The chain combines TRBV5-5 with TRBJ1-6; TRBD1 aligns across 10 bases. The germline gives CDR1 SGHKS, CDR2 YYEKEE (reference sequence). Trimming removed 2 bases from V and 10 bases from J; junction bases left unmatched: 15. The CDR3 is made up of 18 amino acids. CDR3 DNA sequence: TGTGCCAGCAGCTTATACGCCCGGGACAGGGGCCGTGGCTCACCCCTCCACTTT. It translates to CASSLYARDRGRGSPLHF.

In its sample, this clone was seen once. The chain recombines TRBV18 with TRBJ2-2; no definite D call. CDR3 length equals 15 residues. V shed 2 bases and J shed 1 base, with 8 bases lying between them. Germline CDR1 KGHSH, CDR2 LQKENI. CDR3 sequence: CASSPVGGNTGELFF. The CDR3 region has the DNA TGTGCCAGCTCACCAGTCGGCGGGAACACCGGGGAGCTGTTTTTT.

The genes are TRBV7-9 and TRBJ2-2; TRBD1 matches 9 bases. CDR3 size: 14 residues. J gave up 3 bases and V 8 bases, and 4 bases lay outside the gene matches. The V gene's germline CDR1 is SEHNR and CDR2 FQNEAQ (reference sequence). CDR3 region: CASDRTGDTGELFF. As DNA, the CDR3 is TGTGCCAGCGACCGGACAGGGGACACCGGGGAGCTGTTTTTT.

J is TRBJ2-3 and V is TRBV10-2, with TRBD1 as a possible D gene (5 bases). CDR3 length: 14 amino acids. Trimming took off 8 bases at V and 5 bases at J, with 17 bases between the two ends. The V gene's germline CDR1 is WSHSY and CDR2 SAAADI. CDR3 bases: TGCGCCAGCTCAGGGCGGATAGGGCAAGATACGCAGTATTTT. This sequence encodes CASSGRIGQDTQYF.

The chain uses TRBV27 and TRBJ1-1; possible D gene TRBD1, 6 bases. The CDR3 runs 14 residues. Trimming shortened V by 0 bases and J by 4 bases, and 9 bases separated the two germline ends. The germline gives CDR1 MNHEY, CDR2 SMNVEV (reference sequence). The CDR3 region is CASSLSTRGTEAFF. DNA for the CDR3: TGTGCCAGCAGTTTATCAACCAGGGGCACTGAAGCTTTCTTT.

This chain uses TRBV7-9 with TRBJ1-2; perhaps TRBD1 as D (5 bases). V gave up 5 bases and J gave up 6 bases, with 13 bases separating them. The CDR3 runs to 13 residues. Germline CDR1 and CDR2: SEHNR and FQNEAQ (reference sequence). The CDR3 region has the DNA TGTGCCAGCAGCGAACAAGAGGACAATGGCTACACCTTC. Residues: CASSEQEDNGYTF. The full variable domain, in which reference TRBV7-9 and TRBJ1-2 provide the parts outside the CDR3, is DTGVSQNPRHKITKRGQNVTFRCDPISEHNRLYWYRQTLGQGPEFLTYFQNEAQLEKSRLLSDRFSAERPKGSFSTLEIQRTEQGDSAMYLCASSEQEDNGYTFGSGTRLTVV.

This chain connects TRBV5-1 to TRBJ2-3; D is unresolved. This CDR3 region has 13 residues. V was shortened by 5 bases and J by 1 base, with 8 bases between the two germline ends. Germline V gene sequence: CDR1 SGHRS, CDR2 YFSETQ. The DNA of the CDR3 is TGCGCCAGCAGTAACGCAGGCACAGATACGCAGTATTTT. Its translation is CASSNAGTDTQYF.

The V call is TRBV5-1, the J call TRBJ2-7, with a weak D call TRBD1 (5 bases). CDR3 length: 15 amino acids. The V gene's germline CDR1 is SGHRS and CDR2 YFSETQ. V lost 4 bases, J lost 0 bases, and 14 bases lay in between. DNA for the CDR3: TGCGCCAGCAGCCTGGCAGGGTTTGGCTCCTACGAGCAGTACTTC. Its protein is CASSLAGFGSYEQYF.

This chain joins TRBV11-3 and TRBJ2-2; D possibly corresponds to TRBD1 (5 bases). The V gene's germline CDR1 is SGHNT and CDR2 YENEEA. This CDR3 contains 14 residues. Trimming removed 4 bases from V and 4 bases from J, with 10 bases in between. The CDR3 DNA is TGTGCCAGCAGCTCCCAAGGGGCCACCGGGGAGCTGTTTTTT. Encoded protein: CASSSQGATGELFF. Filled out from reference TRBV11-3 and TRBJ2-2, the complete variable domain reads EAGVVQSPRYKIIEKKQPVAFWCNPISGHNTLYWYLQNLGQGPELLIRYENEEAVDDSQLPKDRFSAERLKGVDSTLKIQPAELGDSAVYLCASSSQGATGELFFGEGSRLTVL.

The DNA of the CDR3 is TGTGCCACCTCATCGCGCCCCCTAAGGGAGCAGTTCTTC. Amino acid sequence: CATSSRPLREQFF. This rearrangement joins TRBV27 to TRBJ2-1; D remains unclear. V lost 10 bases and J lost 10, with 20 bases in between. Germline CDR1 reads MNHEY; CDR2 reads SMNVEV (reference sequence). The CDR3 sequence is 13 residues long.

Only one count was recorded for this clone. The J gene is TRBJ2-5, the V gene TRBV7-2; a possible D gene is TRBD2 (6 bases). V was pared by 3 bases and J by 2 bases, with 19 bases between. Per the germline V gene, CDR1 is SGHTA and CDR2 is FQGNSA. The CDR3 is made up of 17 amino acids. The CDR3 region is CASSLGVSRGEQETQYF. In DNA form, the CDR3 reads TGTGCCAGCAGCTTGGGTGTTTCGCGGGGAGAACAAGAGACCCAGTACTTC.

This chain joins TRBV27 and TRBJ2-7; 9 bases fit TRBD1. The CDR3 totals 17 residues. Per the germline V gene, CDR1 is MNHEY and CDR2 is SMNVEV (reference sequence). Trimming at V came to 2 bases and at J to 4 bases, leaving 12 bases not matched to a gene. The CDR3 region is CASSLRHVGTGSYEQYF. The CDR3 coding sequence is TGTGCCAGCAGTTTAAGACATGTAGGGACAGGGAGTTACGAGCAGTACTTC.

The chain links TRBV2 to TRBJ1-5, with D possibly matching TRBD1 (6 bases). Trimming pared 6 bases from V and 0 bases from J, leaving 9 bases between. The germline gives CDR1 SNHLY, CDR2 FYNNEI. The CDR3 length is 14 residues. CDR3 amino acids: CASRGDNSNQPQHF. Here the CDR3 DNA reads TGTGCCAGCAGAGGGGACAATAGCAATCAGCCCCAGCATTTT.

V and J are TRBV29-1 and TRBJ1-2; D unresolved. V lost 5 bases and J lost 4, with 17 bases in between. The CDR3 contains 14 residues. Looked up from germline, CDR1 is SQVTM and CDR2 is ANQGSEA. The CDR3 sequence is CSVSGPARGYGYTF. The CDR3 bases are TGCAGCGTTTCGGGTCCGGCGCGGGGCTATGGCTACACCTTC.

The chain uses TRBV27 and TRBJ2-7; D may be TRBD1 or TRBD2 (6 bases each). From germline, CDR1 is MNHEY and CDR2 SMNVEV (reference sequence). The germline V and J ends were trimmed by 0 bases and 3 bases, with 21 bases remaining between them. The length of the CDR3 is 18 residues. The CDR3: CASSLSSRDNRLGYEQYV. The DNA for the CDR3 is TGTGCCAGCAGTTTATCGTCGCGGGACAACAGATTGGGCTACGAGCAGTACGTC.